These 15 T cell receptor beta chains were all obtained from the same sample, sequenced in a study of blood T cell repertoires in COVID-19. The table came from immunoSEQ multiplex PCR; TCRdb's copy has only in-frame clones and leaves some out. Among around 300,000 clones listed, more than 75% were seen once. The sequenced material came from PBMCs or T cells enriched from blood (not recorded which). Receptor source: a woman aged 60-75 years in a cohort exposed to, infected with or recovered from COVID-19 (not recorded which).

The chain uses TRBV5-1 and TRBJ2-1; 9 bases line up with TRBD2. The germline CDR1 and CDR2 sequences are SGHRS and YFSETQ. Trimming took 2 bases from V and 5 from J; bases not matched to a gene: 5. This CDR3 is built from 15 residues. DNA for the CDR3: TGCGCCAGCAGCTTCTCTAGCGGGGCTAACAATGAGCAGTTCTTC. It yields the protein CASSFSSGANNEQFF. The full variable domain, rest sourced from reference TRBV5-1 and TRBJ2-1, is KAGVTQTPRYLIKTRGQQVTLSCSPISGHRSVSWYQQTPGQGLQFLFEYFSETQRNKGNFPGRFSGRQFSNSRSEMNVSTLELGDSALYLCASSFSSGANNEQFFGPGTRLTVL.

This clone is a singleton in its sample. The chain couples TRBV19 to TRBJ1-5, with 8 bases matching TRBD1. The V gene's germline CDR1 is LNHDA and CDR2 SQIVND (reference sequence). The CDR3 has 15 amino acids. Losses at the gene ends were 1 base for V and 7 bases for J; bases not matched to a gene: 6. CDR3 sequence reads: CASSIVAGGGQPQHF. The CDR3 bases are TGTGCCAGTAGTATAGTGGCAGGGGGCGGACAGCCCCAGCATTTT. Drawing the rest from reference TRBV19 and TRBJ1-5, the complete variable domain is DGGITQSPKYLFRKEGQNVTLSCEQNLNHDAMYWYRQDPGQGLRLIYYSQIVNDFQKGDIAEGYSVSREKKESFPLTVTSAQKNPTAFYLCASSIVAGGGQPQHFGDGTRLSIL.

This chain links TRBV7-9 with TRBJ2-3, with D possibly being TRBD1 (7 bases). Germline values: CDR1 SEHNR, CDR2 FQNEAQ (reference sequence). This CDR3 comprises 14 residues. V dropped 3 bases and J dropped 5 bases, with 12 bases sitting between them. In DNA form, the CDR3 reads TGTGCCAGCAGCTTCAGGGGGGCGGTAGATACGCAGTATTTT. Residues: CASSFRGAVDTQYF.

In its sample, this clone was seen a few times. One end of the junction varies from germline; a read error may be responsible. The rearrangement uses TRBV6-7 and TRBJ2-7; 15 bases are a match to TRBD2. TRBV6-7 has ORF status, its function being uncertain. The CDR3 is 18 amino acids. CDR3: CASSYSTGLAGGSCEQYF. The CDR3 nucleotides read TGTGCCAGCAGTTACTCGACGGGACTAGCGGGAGGTTCCTGCGAGCAGTACTTC.

This chain uses TRBV7-2 with TRBJ1-1, with D tentatively TRBD1 (6 bases). The CDR3 is 16 residues long. Germline CDR1 is SGHTA and CDR2 is FQGNSA. V was cut by 1 base and J by 0 bases, with 12 bases left in between. The CDR3 nucleotides read TGTGCCAGCAGCTTAGATGGACAGCTCATGAACACTGAAGCTTTCTTT. As protein: CASSLDGQLMNTEAFF.

The chain couples TRBV9 to TRBJ2-3; D may be TRBD2 (6 bases). Deletions cut 0 bases from V and 0 bases from J, with 11 bases between. The CDR3 is 16 residues long. Germline V gives CDR1 SGDLS, CDR2 YYNGEE. In DNA form, the CDR3 reads TGTGCCAGCAGCGTAGTGGGGGGACCTAGCACAGATACGCAGTATTTT. Translation: CASSVVGGPSTDTQYF.

The rearrangement links TRBV6-1 to TRBJ1-6, with TRBD1 as a possible D gene (5 bases). CDR1 and CDR2 (germline): MNHNS, SASEGT. The CDR3 runs to 18 residues. V lost 0 bases, J lost 0 bases, and 12 bases lay in between. The CDR3 region is CASSEAAGTLSYNSPLHF. CDR3 DNA sequence: TGTGCCAGCAGTGAAGCGGCAGGGACTCTCTCCTATAATTCACCCCTCCACTTT.

Comment on this clone: This clone may be a read error of a much larger clone one base away. Other DNA sequences of this sample code for an identical CDR3. The gene calls are TRBV5-1 and TRBJ1-1, with D possibly being TRBD1 (5 bases). Germline V gene data show CDR1 as SGHRS and CDR2 as YFSETQ. This CDR3 is built from 14 residues. V was trimmed by 2 bases and J by 0 bases, leaving 8 bases between them. The CDR3 DNA reads TGCGCCAGCAGCTTCGGGGGACTGAACACTGAAGCTTTCTTT. Residues: CASSFGGLNTEAFF.

This chain links TRBV28 with TRBJ1-4; tentative D call: TRBD1 (6 bases). The germline gives CDR1 MDHEN, CDR2 SYDVKM. V dropped 5 bases and J dropped 2 bases, with 15 bases sitting between them. The CDR3 is 16 amino acids. Here the CDR3 DNA reads TGTGCCAGCAGTCCCTCCGACAGGCGGACTAATGAAAAACTGTTTTTT. Translated, it gives CASSPSDRRTNEKLFF.

This chain connects TRBV5-1 to TRBJ2-2, with 9 bases aligning to TRBD1. Trimming cost V 4 bases and J 3 bases; bases outside gene matches: 4. This CDR3 contains 15 residues. Germline CDR1 is SGHRS and CDR2 is YFSETQ. The DNA for the CDR3 is TGCGCCAGCAGCACCGGGGACAGGGACACCGGGGAGCTGTTTTTT. Translating it yields CASSTGDRDTGELFF.

This rearrangement joins TRBV5-1 to TRBJ1-2, with D unresolved. Per the germline V gene, CDR1 is SGHRS and CDR2 is YFSETQ. This CDR3 has 15 amino acids. Deletions cut 0 bases from V and 0 bases from J, with 9 bases between. This chain's CDR3 is CASSLVPGTNYGYTF. The CDR3 nucleotides read TGCGCCAGCAGCTTGGTTCCGGGGACTAACTATGGCTACACCTTC. Full variable domain (outside the CDR3, taken from reference TRBV5-1 and TRBJ1-2): KAGVTQTPRYLIKTRGQQVTLSCSPISGHRSVSWYQQTPGQGLQFLFEYFSETQRNKGNFPGRFSGRQFSNSRSEMNVSTLELGDSALYLCASSLVPGTNYGYTFGSGTRLTVV.

The V gene is TRBV27, the J gene TRBJ2-1; 9 nucleotides line up with TRBD2. V shed 4 bases and J 3 bases; nucleotides not matched to a gene: 4. The CDR3 is made up of 15 amino acids. The V gene's germline CDR1 is MNHEY and CDR2 SMNVEV (reference sequence). The CDR3 loop reads CASSSLAGLYNEQFF. In nucleotides, the CDR3 is TGTGCCAGCAGTTCCCTAGCGGGGCTCTACAATGAGCAGTTCTTC.

This clone was counted a few times. The chain carries TRBV5-4 and TRBJ1-4; D call uncertain. Trimming cost V 2 bases and J 3 bases, with 11 bases left between them. Germline CDR1 reads SGHNT; CDR2 reads YYREEE (reference sequence). The CDR3 loop spans 15 amino acids. The CDR3 loop is CASSFGGSANEKLFF. The CDR3 region has the DNA TGTGCCAGCAGCTTCGGAGGTTCGGCTAATGAAAAACTGTTTTTT. Looking up the rest from reference TRBV5-4 and TRBJ1-4 gives the full variable domain: ETGVTQSPTHLIKTRGQQVTLRCSSQSGHNTVSWYQQALGQGPQFIFQYYREEENGRGNFPPRFSGLQFPNYSSELNVNALELDDSALYLCASSFGGSANEKLFFGSGTQLSVL.

This chain joins TRBV7-8 and TRBJ1-4; 7 bases map to TRBD1. V lost 1 base to trimming and J lost 10 bases; unmatched junction nucleotides: 3. Germline assignment: CDR1 SGHVS and CDR2 FQNEAQ. CDR3 size: 13 residues. The CDR3 DNA is TGTGCCAGCAGCTTAGGGCAGGGGGGAAAACTGTTTTTT. Translation gives CASSLGQGGKLFF.

This chain uses TRBV10-2 with TRBJ1-6; tentative D call: TRBD1 (6 bases). The CDR3 loop spans 14 amino acids. Per germline, CDR1 WSHSY and CDR2 SAAADI. The V gene lost 6 bases and the J gene lost 5 bases, with 11 bases spanning the gap. CDR3 in DNA: TGCGCCAGCAGACAGGGCCCAAATAATTCACCCCTCCACTTT. Its protein product is CASRQGPNNSPLHF.